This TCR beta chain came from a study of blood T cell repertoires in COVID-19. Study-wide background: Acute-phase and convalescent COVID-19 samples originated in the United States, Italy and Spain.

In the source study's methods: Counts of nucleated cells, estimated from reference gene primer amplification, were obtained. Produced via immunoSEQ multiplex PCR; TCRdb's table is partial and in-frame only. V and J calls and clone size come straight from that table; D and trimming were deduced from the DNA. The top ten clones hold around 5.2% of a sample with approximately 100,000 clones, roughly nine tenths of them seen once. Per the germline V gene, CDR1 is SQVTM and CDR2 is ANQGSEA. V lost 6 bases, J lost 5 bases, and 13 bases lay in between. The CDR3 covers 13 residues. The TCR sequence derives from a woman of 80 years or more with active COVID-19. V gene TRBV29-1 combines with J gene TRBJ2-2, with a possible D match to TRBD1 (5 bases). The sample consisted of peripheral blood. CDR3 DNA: TGCAGCGTCGAGTCAGGGATAACCGGGGAGCTGTTTTTT. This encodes CSVESGITGELFF.